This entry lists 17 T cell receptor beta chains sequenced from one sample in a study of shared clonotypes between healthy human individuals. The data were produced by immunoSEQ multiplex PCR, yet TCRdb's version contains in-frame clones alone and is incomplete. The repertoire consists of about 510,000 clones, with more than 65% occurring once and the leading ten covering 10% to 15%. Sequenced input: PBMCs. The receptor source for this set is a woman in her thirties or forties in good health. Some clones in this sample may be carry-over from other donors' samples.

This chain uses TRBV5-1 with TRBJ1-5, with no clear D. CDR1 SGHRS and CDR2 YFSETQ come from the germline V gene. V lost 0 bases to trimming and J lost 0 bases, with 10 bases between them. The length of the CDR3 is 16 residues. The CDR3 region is CASSLEGGYSNQPQHF. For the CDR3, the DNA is TGCGCCAGCAGCTTGGAGGGAGGGTATAGCAATCAGCCCCAGCATTTT.

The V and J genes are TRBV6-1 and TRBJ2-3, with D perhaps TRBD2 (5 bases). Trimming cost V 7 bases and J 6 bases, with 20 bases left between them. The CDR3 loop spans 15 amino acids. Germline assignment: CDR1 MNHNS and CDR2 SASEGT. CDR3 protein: CASNPPPRRTDTQYF. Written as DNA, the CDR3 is TGTGCCAGCAACCCTCCCCCCCGGAGGACGGATACGCAGTATTTT.

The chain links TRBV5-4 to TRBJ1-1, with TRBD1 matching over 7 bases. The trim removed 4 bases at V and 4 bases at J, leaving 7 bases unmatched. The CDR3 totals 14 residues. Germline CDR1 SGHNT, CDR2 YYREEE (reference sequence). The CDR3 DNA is TGTGCCAGCAGCGTGTTTGGACAGGTCACTGAAGCTTTCTTT. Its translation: CASSVFGQVTEAFF.

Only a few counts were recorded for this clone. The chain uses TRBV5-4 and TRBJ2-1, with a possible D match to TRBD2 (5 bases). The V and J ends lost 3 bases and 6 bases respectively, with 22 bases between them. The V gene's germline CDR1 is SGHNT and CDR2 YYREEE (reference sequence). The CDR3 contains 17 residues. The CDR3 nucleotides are TGTGCCAGCAGCTACCTCCTTTTCGGACTCTCCGGCAATGAGCAGTTCTTC. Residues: CASSYLLFGLSGNEQFF. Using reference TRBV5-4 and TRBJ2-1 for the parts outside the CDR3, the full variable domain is ETGVTQSPTHLIKTRGQQVTLRCSSQSGHNTVSWYQQALGQGPQFIFQYYREEENGRGNFPPRFSGLQFPNYSSELNVNALELDDSALYLCASSYLLFGLSGNEQFFGPGTRLTVL.

In DNA, the CDR3 is TGTGCCAGCAGCCAGGGACTAGCAACAGATACGCAGTATTTT. Amino acids: CASSQGLATDTQYF. The chain links TRBV7-2 to TRBJ2-3; 9 bases are a match to TRBD2. Losses at the gene ends were 5 bases for V and 3 bases for J; bases not matched to a gene: 3. Germline CDR1 and CDR2: SGHTA and FQGNSA. The CDR3 runs to 14 residues.

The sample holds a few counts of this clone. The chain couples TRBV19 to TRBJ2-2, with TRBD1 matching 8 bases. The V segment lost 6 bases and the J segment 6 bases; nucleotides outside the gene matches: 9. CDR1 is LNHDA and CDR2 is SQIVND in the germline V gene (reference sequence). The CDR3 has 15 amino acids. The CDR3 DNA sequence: TGTGCCAGTAGGGGGGCAGGGGGCTTGGCCGGGGAGCTGTTTTTT. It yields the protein CASRGAGGLAGELFF.

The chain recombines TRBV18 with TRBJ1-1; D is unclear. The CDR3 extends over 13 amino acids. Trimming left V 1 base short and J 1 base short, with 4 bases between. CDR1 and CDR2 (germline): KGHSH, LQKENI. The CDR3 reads CASSPQENTEAFF. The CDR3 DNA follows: TGTGCCAGCTCACCACAGGAGAACACTGAAGCTTTCTTT.

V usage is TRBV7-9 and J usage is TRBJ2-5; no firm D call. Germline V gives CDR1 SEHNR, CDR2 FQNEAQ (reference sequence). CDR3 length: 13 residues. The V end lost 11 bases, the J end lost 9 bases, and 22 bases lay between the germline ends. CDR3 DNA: TGTGCCTGGAGTCCCGCAGCCTCCGTGGCCCAGTACTTC. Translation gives CAWSPAASVAQYF.

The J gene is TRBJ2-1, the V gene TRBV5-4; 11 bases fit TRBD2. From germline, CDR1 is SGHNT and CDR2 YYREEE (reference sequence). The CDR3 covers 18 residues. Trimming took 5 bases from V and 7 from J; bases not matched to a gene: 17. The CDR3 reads CASSFQTSGNAALNEQFF. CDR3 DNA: TGTGCCAGCAGTTTCCAGACTAGCGGGAACGCAGCTTTAAATGAGCAGTTCTTC.

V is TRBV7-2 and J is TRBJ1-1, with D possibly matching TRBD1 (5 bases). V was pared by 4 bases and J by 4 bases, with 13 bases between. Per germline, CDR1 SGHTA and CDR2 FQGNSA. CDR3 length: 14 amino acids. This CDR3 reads CASSSGLPGTEAFF. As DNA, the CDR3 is TGTGCCAGCAGCTCGGGACTCCCCGGCACTGAAGCTTTCTTT.

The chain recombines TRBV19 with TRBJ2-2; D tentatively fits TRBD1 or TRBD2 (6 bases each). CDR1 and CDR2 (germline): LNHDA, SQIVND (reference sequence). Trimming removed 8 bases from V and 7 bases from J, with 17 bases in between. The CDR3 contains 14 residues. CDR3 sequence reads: CASGGQGTIGELFF. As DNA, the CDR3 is TGTGCCAGTGGGGGGCAGGGAACCATCGGGGAGCTGTTTTTT. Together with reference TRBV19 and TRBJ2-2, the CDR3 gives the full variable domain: DGGITQSPKYLFRKEGQNVTLSCEQNLNHDAMYWYRQDPGQGLRLIYYSQIVNDFQKGDIAEGYSVSREKKESFPLTVTSAQKNPTAFYLCASGGQGTIGELFFGEGSRLTVL.

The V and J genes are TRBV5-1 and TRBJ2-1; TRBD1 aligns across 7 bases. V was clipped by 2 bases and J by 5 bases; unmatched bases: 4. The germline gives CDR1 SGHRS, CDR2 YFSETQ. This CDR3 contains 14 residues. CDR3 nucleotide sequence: TGCGCCAGCAGCTTAGGGGGCGATCACAATGAGCAGTTCTTC. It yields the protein CASSLGGDHNEQFF.

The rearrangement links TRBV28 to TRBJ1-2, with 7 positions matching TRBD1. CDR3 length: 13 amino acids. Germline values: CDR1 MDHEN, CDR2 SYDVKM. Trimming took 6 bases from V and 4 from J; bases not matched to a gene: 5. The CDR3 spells CASSLSGGYGYTF. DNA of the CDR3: TGTGCCAGCAGCCTCTCAGGGGGCTATGGCTACACCTTC.

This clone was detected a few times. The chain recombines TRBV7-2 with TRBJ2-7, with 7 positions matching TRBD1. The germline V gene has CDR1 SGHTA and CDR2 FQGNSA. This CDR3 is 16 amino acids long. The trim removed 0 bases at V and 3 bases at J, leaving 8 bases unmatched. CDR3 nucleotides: TGTGCCAGCAGCTTAGCTGCCGGGACAGCTGGCTACGAGCAGTACTTC. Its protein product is CASSLAAGTAGYEQYF.

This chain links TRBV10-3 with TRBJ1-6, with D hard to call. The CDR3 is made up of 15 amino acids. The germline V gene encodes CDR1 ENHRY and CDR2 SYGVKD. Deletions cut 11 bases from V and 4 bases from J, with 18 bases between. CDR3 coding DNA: TGTGCCGTCGGGCGGGGTCGAGGGTATAATTCACCCCTCCACTTT. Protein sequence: CAVGRGRGYNSPLHF.

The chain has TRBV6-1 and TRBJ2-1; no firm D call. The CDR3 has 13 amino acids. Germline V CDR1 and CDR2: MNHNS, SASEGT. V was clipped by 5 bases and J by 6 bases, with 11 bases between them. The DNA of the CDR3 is TGTGCCAGCAGTTTAGAAAGAGTCAATGAGCAGTTCTTC. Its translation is CASSLERVNEQFF.

The CDR3 nucleotides read TGTGCCAGCAGCTTAGTAGGGGGTCTTTTTTATCAAGAGACCCAGTACTTC. Its translation: CASSLVGGLFYQETQYF. V is TRBV7-2 and J is TRBJ2-5; the D gene is possibly TRBD1 (6 bases). Germline V gene data show CDR1 as SGHTA and CDR2 as FQGNSA. V lost 1 base, J lost 2 bases, and 17 bases lay in between. The CDR3 runs 17 residues. Combining the CDR3 with reference TRBV7-2 and TRBJ2-5 gives the whole variable domain GAGVSQSPSNKVTEKGKDVELRCDPISGHTALYWYRQSLGQGLEFLIYFQGNSAPDKSGLPSDRFSAERTGGSVSTLTIQRTQQEDSAVYLCASSLVGGLFYQETQYFGPGTRLLVL.